These 27 T cell receptor beta chains were sequenced from one sample in a study of OX40 agonist ivuxolimab in advanced cancers. Clones were read by immunoSEQ multiplex PCR, and TCRdb kept only the in-frame ones, dropping some. There are roughly 8,600 clones in the sample; about 80% occur only once, and approximately 15% lies in the top ten. The sequencing used CD4+ or CD8+ T cells sorted from blood, collected in a trial of the OX40 agonist ivuxolimab. Source of these receptors: an adult with an advanced solid tumor such as melanoma, head and neck, liver or kidney cancer.

This chain links TRBV6-1 with TRBJ1-3, with D unresolved. The germline V gene has CDR1 MNHNS and CDR2 SASEGT. This CDR3 has 14 residues. Trimming removed 1 base from V and 1 base from J, with 5 bases in between. The CDR3 DNA sequence: TGTGCCAGCAGTGAAGACAGATCTGGAAACACCATATATTTT. It translates to CASSEDRSGNTIYF.

This chain uses TRBV6-1 with TRBJ2-1; D is unclear. This CDR3 contains 12 residues. Germline V gene lookup returns CDR1 MNHNS and CDR2 SASEGT. Trimming cost V 2 bases and J 6 bases, with 5 bases left between them. CDR3 in DNA: TGTGCCAGCAGTGAATTTCTCAATGAGCAGTTCTTC. Translating it yields CASSEFLNEQFF.

The CDR3 spells CASSVAAFQETQYF. The CDR3 DNA reads as TGTGCCAGCAGCGTAGCAGCCTTTCAAGAGACCCAGTACTTC. This rearrangement joins TRBV9 to TRBJ2-5; D unclear. Germline assignment: CDR1 SGDLS and CDR2 YYNGEE. This CDR3 contains 14 residues. Trimming cost V 0 bases and J 2 bases, with 8 bases left between them. Using reference TRBV9 and TRBJ2-5 for the parts outside the CDR3, the full variable domain is DSGVTQTPKHLITATGQRVTLRCSPRSGDLSVYWYQQSLDQGLQFLIQYYNGEERAKGNILERFSAQQFPDLHSELNLSSLELGDSALYFCASSVAAFQETQYFGPGTRLLVL.

The chain recombines TRBV27 with TRBJ1-2; D perhaps matches TRBD1 (5 bases). The ends were cut back, 5 bases at V and 2 bases at J, with 15 bases in the middle. Germline V gives CDR1 MNHEY, CDR2 SMNVEV (reference sequence). CDR3 length: 15 residues. The DNA of the CDR3 is TGTGCCAGCAGTCAGAAGGGACGCCGCAACTATGGCTACACCTTC. This encodes CASSQKGRRNYGYTF.

V gene TRBV7-9 combines with J gene TRBJ2-6, with TRBD2 matching 7 bases. CDR3 length: 17 residues. V lost 8 bases to trimming and J lost 2 bases; unmatched junction nucleotides: 12. Germline-derived CDR1 and CDR2 are SEHNR and FQNEAQ (reference sequence). As DNA, the CDR3 is TGTGCCAGCTATGAGGGAAGCGGGGAAGCTGGGGCCAACGTCCTGACTTTC. It yields the protein CASYEGSGEAGANVLTF.

This sequence joins TRBV6-5 and TRBJ1-1, with D hard to call. Germline V gene data show CDR1 as MNHEY and CDR2 as SVGAGI. Trimming removed 4 bases from V and 4 bases from J, with 7 bases in between. This CDR3 is built from 12 residues. This chain's CDR3 is CASSLGRTEAFF. For the CDR3, the DNA is TGTGCCAGCAGTTTAGGGCGCACTGAAGCTTTCTTT.

The CDR3 reads CASSYNRGNQPQHF. DNA of the CDR3: TGTGCCAGCAGCTACAACAGGGGCAATCAGCCCCAGCATTTT. The chain couples TRBV6-5 to TRBJ1-5; TRBD1 might be the D (6 bases). V was shortened by 6 bases and J by 2 bases, with 11 bases between the two germline ends. The CDR3 is 14 amino acids. Looked up from germline, CDR1 is MNHEY and CDR2 is SVGAGI.

This clone was observed a single time. The rearrangement links TRBV6-5 to TRBJ2-5, with D unresolved. V lost 0 bases and J 5 bases, leaving 4 bases between the germline ends. CDR1 is MNHEY, CDR2 SVGAGI, per germline. The CDR3 consists of 12 residues. CDR3 coding DNA: TGTGCCAGCAGTTACTCTTCGGAGACCCAGTACTTC. Residues: CASSYSSETQYF.

J is TRBJ2-1 and V is TRBV27; TRBD1 might be the D (6 bases). The CDR3 runs to 12 residues. Germline-derived CDR1 and CDR2 are MNHEY and SMNVEV (reference sequence). Trimming took off 9 bases at V and 7 bases at J, with 13 bases between the two ends. The CDR3 DNA reads as TGTGCCAGTACTACAGGGTTAAATGAGCAGTTCTTC. This sequence encodes CASTTGLNEQFF.

The chain recombines TRBV19 with TRBJ2-2; 8 nucleotides align to TRBD1. With V trimmed by 3 bases and J by 8 bases, 11 bases remained unmatched. The CDR3 contains 16 residues. Germline-derived CDR1 and CDR2 are LNHDA and SQIVND (reference sequence). In DNA form, the CDR3 reads TGTGCCAGTAGTATGGGGCAGGGGGCTTTTGGAGGGGAGCTGTTTTTT. Translation gives CASSMGQGAFGGELFF.

The chain couples TRBV19 to TRBJ2-2; 10 bases are a match to TRBD2. V was clipped by 7 bases and J by 5 bases; unmatched bases: 4. The CDR3 sequence is 14 residues long. In germline, CDR1 is LNHDA, CDR2 SQIVND (reference sequence). The CDR3 nucleotides read TGTGCCAGTACCGGGACTAGCGTTACCGGGGAGCTGTTTTTT. It translates to CASTGTSVTGELFF.

This chain uses TRBV30 with TRBJ1-1; D gene uncertain. Germline CDR1 is GTSNPN and CDR2 is SVGIG (reference sequence). Between the trimmed V and J ends, which lost 0 bases and 5 bases, there was a span of 7 bases. The CDR3 spans 12 residues. The CDR3 sequence: CAWSVLGTEAFF. DNA of the CDR3: TGTGCCTGGAGTGTATTGGGGACTGAAGCTTTCTTT.

The chain has TRBV6-4 and TRBJ2-1, with 8 bases fitting TRBD2. Looked up from germline, CDR1 is MRHNA and CDR2 is SNTAGT. With V trimmed by 0 bases and J by 3 bases, 4 bases remained unmatched. There are 16 residues in the CDR3. This CDR3 is CASSDSPGGLYNEQFF. CDR3 coding DNA: TGTGCCAGCAGTGACTCCCCGGGGGGGCTCTACAATGAGCAGTTCTTC.

V and J are TRBV13 and TRBJ2-3; D uncertain. Trimming stripped 6 bases from V and 4 bases from J, with 8 bases between. The CDR3 is made up of 12 amino acids. Germline V gene lookup returns CDR1 PRHDT and CDR2 FYEKMQ (reference sequence). The CDR3 here is CASRSVPDTQYF. DNA for the CDR3: TGTGCCAGCAGGTCGGTTCCAGATACGCAGTATTTT.

The chain has TRBV9 and TRBJ1-2; weak D call: TRBD1 (5 bases). The CDR3 runs 15 residues. V shed 7 bases and J shed 6 bases, with 22 bases lying between them. Germline CDR1 reads SGDLS; CDR2 reads YYNGEE. Here the CDR3 DNA reads TGTGCCAGCTCTAAGGGAGTGACCCCAGGGAATGGCTACACCTTC. Translating it yields CASSKGVTPGNGYTF.

This sequence joins TRBV4-1 and TRBJ1-3; tentative D call: TRBD1 (5 bases). CDR3 length equals 16 residues. Germline V gene data show CDR1 as MGHRA and CDR2 as YSYEKL. V was clipped by 4 bases and J by 0 bases, with 13 bases between them. The CDR3 spells CASSPRDEYSGNTIYF. The DNA of the CDR3 is TGCGCCAGCAGCCCGCGGGACGAATACTCTGGAAACACCATATATTTT.

The chain recombines TRBV9 with TRBJ2-7; weak D call: TRBD2 (6 bases). In germline, CDR1 is SGDLS, CDR2 YYNGEE. V lost 0 bases to trimming and J lost 6 bases, with 16 bases between them. The CDR3 is 15 amino acids. CDR3 in DNA: TGTGCCAGCAGCGTAGGTAGCGGCGGGATTGGCGAGCAGTACTTC. It specifies CASSVGSGGIGEQYF.

The chain recombines TRBV4-3 with TRBJ2-7; TRBD1 aligns across 7 bases. The CDR3 runs to 16 residues. The junction had 8 bases not matched to a gene; V was cut back by 3 bases and J by 0 bases. Germline values: CDR1 LGHNA, CDR2 YSLEER. The DNA of the CDR3 is TGCGCCAGCAGCCAGGACACAGGGGCTAGCTCCTACGAGCAGTACTTC. As protein: CASSQDTGASSYEQYF.

The J gene is TRBJ1-1, the V gene TRBV9, with a weak D call TRBD1 (5 bases). The CDR3 extends over 17 amino acids. V was shortened by 3 bases and J by 4 bases, with 22 bases between the two germline ends. Germline V gives CDR1 SGDLS, CDR2 YYNGEE. The CDR3 bases are TGTGCCAGCAGCGAGGGAGGGGCTTGGGGGAGAAGCACTGAAGCTTTCTTT. Protein product: CASSEGGAWGRSTEAFF.

The chain uses TRBV4-1 and TRBJ1-5; TRBD1 agrees at 7 bases. V gave up 3 bases and J gave up 1 base; unmatched junction bases: 3. The CDR3 sequence is 15 residues long. Germline CDR1 MGHRA, CDR2 YSYEKL. Here the CDR3 reads CASSHLRGSNQPQHF. CDR3 nucleotide sequence: TGCGCCAGCAGCCATCTCAGGGGGAGCAATCAGCCCCAGCATTTT.

The CDR3 coding sequence is TGTGCCAGCAGCTTATCGTCAGCGGGGGACCTTTACAATGAGCAGTTCTTC. Translated, it gives CASSLSSAGDLYNEQFF. The chain is built from TRBV7-9 and TRBJ2-1; 8 bases are a match to TRBD2. Trimming at V came to 2 bases and at J to 4 bases, leaving 10 bases not matched to a gene. Germline assignment: CDR1 SEHNR and CDR2 FQNEAQ (reference sequence). CDR3 length equals 17 residues.

Here the CDR3 reads CASSLVSRGAPYEQYF. The CDR3 DNA follows: TGTGCCAGCAGCTTAGTATCACGGGGGGCCCCCTACGAGCAGTACTTC. The chain combines TRBV7-9 with TRBJ2-7, with D possibly being TRBD2 (7 bases). Germline values: CDR1 SEHNR, CDR2 FQNEAQ (reference sequence). The CDR3 length is 16 residues. V lost 1 base to trimming and J lost 2 bases, with 15 bases between them.

Written as DNA, the CDR3 is TGTGCCAGCAGCTTGGGGCCAGGGGGTAGCAATGAGCAGTTCTTC. This sequence encodes CASSLGPGGSNEQFF. The rearrangement joins TRBV5-5 to TRBJ2-1; 7 bases align to TRBD1. This CDR3 spans 15 amino acids. The germline gives CDR1 SGHKS, CDR2 YYEKEE (reference sequence). V gave up 0 bases and J gave up 6 bases; unmatched junction bases: 6.

The chain couples TRBV4-2 to TRBJ2-2; D not certain. The CDR3 spans 13 residues. The V gene's germline CDR1 is LGHNA and CDR2 YNFKEQ. V dropped 0 bases and J dropped 6 bases, with 5 bases sitting between them. As DNA, the CDR3 is TGTGCCAGCAGCCAAGATTCGGCCGGGGAGCTGTTTTTT. Translating it yields CASSQDSAGELFF.

The chain employs TRBV5-6 and TRBJ2-7; tentatively, D is TRBD1 or TRBD2 (5 bases each). The CDR3 is 14 amino acids. Germline V gives CDR1 SGHDT, CDR2 YYEEEE. Trimming took off 6 bases at V and 2 bases at J, with 15 bases between the two ends. This chain's CDR3 is CASTSLEGPYEQYF. The CDR3 nucleotides are TGTGCCAGCACCTCCTTAGAGGGACCCTACGAGCAGTACTTC.

This clone was observed a single time. The V call is TRBV6-5, the J call TRBJ2-7; D might be TRBD1 (5 bases). The ends were cut back, 3 bases at V and 1 base at J, with 10 bases in the middle. The CDR3 totals 14 residues. The germline CDR1 and CDR2 sequences are MNHEY and SVGAGI. The CDR3 nucleotides are TGTGCCAGCAGTTATGTCAGGGCATCCTACGAGCAGTACTTC. Translation gives CASSYVRASYEQYF.

The chain couples TRBV7-3 to TRBJ2-1, with 9 bases that match TRBD2. The J segment lost 7 bases and the V segment lost 1 base, leaving 11 bases of the junction unmatched. This CDR3 is 17 amino acids long. Germline values: CDR1 SGHTA, CDR2 FQGTGA. CDR3 DNA sequence: TGTGCCAGCAGCTTAAACCCCAGGGCTAGCGGGGTTAATGAGCAGTTCTTC. This gives the protein CASSLNPRASGVNEQFF.